This is a list of T cell receptor beta chains from one sample in a study of human T cells and chemical hapten exposure. TCRdb re-derived calls from the RACE reads in MiXCR, one entry per CDR3 protein. In the table there are about 80,000 distinct CDR3 sequences, around 9.3% of which are singletons. Sequencing was performed on whole blood. The receptors come from a female donor in good health. Some clones in this sample may be carry-over from other donors' samples. The CDR3 runs from the conserved cysteine through the conserved F or W. The D gene is left open where the match is weak. The listing skips clone size in some rows; elsewhere it reads once, few, many or a size class.

v_gene	abundance	d_gene	j_gene	CDR3aa	CDR3nt
TRBV27	few	.	TRBJ2-5	CASSLSRVGKTQYF	TGTGCCAGCAGTTTGAGCAGGGTGGGGAAGACCCAGTACTTC
TRBV12-3/TRBV12-4	many	.	TRBJ1-6	CASSSGDSPLHF	TGTGCCAGCAGTTCCGGGGATTCACCCCTCCACTTT
TRBV11-2	few	TRBD1	TRBJ1-2	CASSLGQGNGYTF	TGTGCCAGCAGCTTAGGACAGGGCAATGGCTACACCTTC
TRBV7-9	.	TRBD1	TRBJ1-5	CVSSRQGPNQPQHF	TGTGTCAGCAGCCGACAGGGACCTAATCAGCCCCAGCATTTT
TRBV5-5	many	.	TRBJ2-6	CASTVGSGANVLTF	TGTGCCAGCACCGTGGGTTCTGGGGCCAACGTCCTGACTTTC
TRBV29-1	many	.	TRBJ1-4	CSVTKEREKLFF	TGCAGCGTCACAAAAGAAAGGGAAAAACTGTTTTTT
TRBV6-2/TRBV6-3	.	.	TRBJ1-4	CASSYQKTWTDNEKLFF	TGTGCCAGCAGTTACCAGAAAACCTGGACAGATAATGAAAAACTGTTTTTT
TRBV20-1	.	.	TRBJ1-6	CSARNAPGEDSPLNF	TGCAGTGCTAGGAACGCTCCAGGCGAGGATTCACCCCTCAACTTT
TRBV14	many	.	TRBJ2-2	CASSQPHTGRTGELFF	TGTGCCAGCAGCCAACCTCATACAGGGAGGACCGGGGAGCTGTTTTTT
TRBV5-1	many	.	TRBJ2-7	CASSLEATGEQYF	TGCGCCAGCAGCTTGGAGGCGACGGGGGAGCAGTACTTC
TRBV11-2	many	.	TRBJ1-1	CASSFSNTEAFF	TGTGCCAGCAGCTTCTCGAACACTGAAGCTTTCTTT
TRBV12-3/TRBV12-4	.	TRBD1	TRBJ1-5	CASSFATGIGNQPQHF	TGTGCCAGCAGTTTTGCGACAGGGATAGGCAATCAGCCCCAGCATTTT
TRBV5-1	few	.	TRBJ1-1	CASSVGPKSTEAFF	TGCGCCAGCAGCGTCGGACCAAAGTCCACTGAAGCTTTCTTT
TRBV20-1	many	TRBD1	TRBJ2-7	CSALFGTGIYEQYF	TGCAGTGCTCTATTCGGGACAGGTATTTACGAGCAGTACTTC
TRBV28	many	.	TRBJ1-5	CASSPNYQPQHF	TGTGCCAGCAGTCCAAATTATCAGCCCCAGCATTTT